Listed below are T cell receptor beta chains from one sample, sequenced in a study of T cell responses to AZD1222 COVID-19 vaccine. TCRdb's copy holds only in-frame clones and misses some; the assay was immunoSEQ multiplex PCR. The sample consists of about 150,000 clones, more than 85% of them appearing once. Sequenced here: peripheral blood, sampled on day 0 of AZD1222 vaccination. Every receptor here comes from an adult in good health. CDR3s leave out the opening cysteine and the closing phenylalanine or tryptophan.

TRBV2,ASSVEGAPTGELF
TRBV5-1,ASSLVAGEDTQY
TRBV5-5,ASRAGQEAF
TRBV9,ASSIMGSDEQF
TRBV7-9,ASSFHGGTEAF
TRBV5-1,ASSPDSNYGYT
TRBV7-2,ASSLALIAGGNYEQY
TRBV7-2,ASTSQGANYGYT
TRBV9,ASSVDPSGGLQETQY
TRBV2,ASQTGDTEAF
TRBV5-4,ASSLGASQKNTGELF
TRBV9,ASSAGTAIRGYGYT
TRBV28,ATERGRGNTDTQY
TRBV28,ASRRDRDGQPQH
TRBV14,ASSQSAGGPSREF
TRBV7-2,ASSSPGRSVGYT
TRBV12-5,ATAPGQLNYNEQF